The rows below give T cell receptor beta chains drawn from one sample of a study of neurological immune-mediated disorders. One entry per CDR3 protein, called by TCRdb with MiXCR from the 5' RACE reads. Among 52,000 or so distinct CDR3 sequences listed, 4% were seen once. The sample taken for sequencing was CD4+ T cells from blood. These receptors were obtained from a middle-aged woman with multiple sclerosis. CDR3s leave out the opening cysteine and the closing phenylalanine or tryptophan. The size field reads how often the clone was seen (once, few, many) or a class if it is expanded.

>14|many|TRBJ2-7|TRBV7-2
ASSPPGGLVTGEQY
>13|many|TRBJ2-1|TRBV4-2
ASSSLAGGLNEQF
>11|many|TRBJ1-1|TRBV15
ATSRDFNDEAF
>13|many|TRBJ2-3|TRBV11-3
ASSLEAGGQDTQY
>15|many|TRBJ2-6|TRBV20-1
SARGAGQSSGANVLT
>15|many|TRBJ1-1|TRBV5-1
ASSANQGAFMNTEAF
>15|many|TRBJ1-4|TRBV5-1
ASSLAPFGGSDEKLF
>12|many|TRBJ2-1|TRBV11-2
ASSFRVSYNEQF
>11|many|TRBJ1-5|TRBV7-9
ASSSKGDQPQH
>12|many|TRBJ2-3|TRBV18
ASSPGVSGDTQY
>14|many|TRBJ2-1|TRBV5-1
ASSRNSGGAYNEQF
>10|medium-sized|TRBJ2-5|TRBV2
ASGTDQETQY
>11|few|TRBJ2-5|TRBV14
ASSQELRETQY
>13|many|TRBJ1-2|TRBV11-2
ASSFPDRANYGYT